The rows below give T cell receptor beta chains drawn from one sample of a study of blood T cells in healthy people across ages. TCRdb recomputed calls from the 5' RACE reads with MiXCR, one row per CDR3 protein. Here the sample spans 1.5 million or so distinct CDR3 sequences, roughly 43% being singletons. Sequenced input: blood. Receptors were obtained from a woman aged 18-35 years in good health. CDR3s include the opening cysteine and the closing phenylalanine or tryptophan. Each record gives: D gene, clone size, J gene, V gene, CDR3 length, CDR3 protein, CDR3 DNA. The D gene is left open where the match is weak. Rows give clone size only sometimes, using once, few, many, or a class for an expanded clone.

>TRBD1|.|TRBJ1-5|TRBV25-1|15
CASSESGTVGQPQHF
TGTGCCAGCAGTGAATCTGGGACAGTCGGTCAGCCCCAGCATTTT
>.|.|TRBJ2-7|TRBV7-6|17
CASSPIRGESGFHEQYF
TGTGCCAGCAGCCCTATCAGGGGGGAGTCAGGGTTTCACGAGCAGTACTTC
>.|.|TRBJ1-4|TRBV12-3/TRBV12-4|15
CASSLILVGVGKLFF
TGTGCCAGCAGTTTAATATTGGTCGGGGTTGGAAAACTGTTTTTT
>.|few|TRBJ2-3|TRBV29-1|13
CSVEWGEADTQYF
TGCAGCGTTGAATGGGGCGAGGCAGATACGCAGTATTTT
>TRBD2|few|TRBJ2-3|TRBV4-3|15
CASSPSGRWTDTQYF
TGCGCCAGCAGCCCTAGCGGGAGGTGGACAGATACGCAGTATTTT
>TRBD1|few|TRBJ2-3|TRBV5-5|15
CASSPTGVGTDTQYF
TGTGCCAGCAGCCCGACAGGGGTGGGCACAGATACGCAGTATTTT
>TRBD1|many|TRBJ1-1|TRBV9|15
CASSATGEVNTEAFF
TGTGCCAGCAGCGCGACAGGGGAGGTGAACACTGAAGCTTTCTTT
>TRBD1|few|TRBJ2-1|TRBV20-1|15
CSARRRQGLNNEQFF
TGCAGTGCTAGAAGGCGACAGGGATTGAACAATGAGCAGTTCTTC
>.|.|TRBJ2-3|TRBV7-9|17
CASSLVGGSGGTDTQYF
TGTGCCAGCAGCTTAGTTGGAGGGTCCGGAGGCACAGATACGCAGTATTTT
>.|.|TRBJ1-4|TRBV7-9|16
CASSLGRPATNEKLFF
TGTGCCAGCAGCTTAGGACGGCCTGCAACTAATGAAAAACTGTTTTTT
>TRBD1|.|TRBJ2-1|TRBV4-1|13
CASSQGTGAEQFF
TGCGCCAGCAGCCAAGGCACAGGGGCTGAGCAGTTCTTC
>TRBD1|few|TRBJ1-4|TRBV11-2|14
CASSITGGSEKLFF
TGTGCCAGCAGTATTACAGGGGGCTCTGAAAAACTGTTTTTT
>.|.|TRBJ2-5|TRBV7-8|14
CASSFRPNQETQYF
TGTGCCAGCAGCTTCCGTCCGAACCAAGAGACCCAGTACTTC
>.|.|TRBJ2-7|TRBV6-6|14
CASSYGTGVGEQYF
TGTGCCAGCAGTTACGGTACGGGAGTGGGCGAGCAGTACTTC
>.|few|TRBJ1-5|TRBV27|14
CASSALGGNQPQHF
TGTGCCAGCAGTGCTTTAGGGGGCAATCAGCCCCAGCATTTT
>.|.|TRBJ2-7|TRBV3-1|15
CASSPGPGGLNEQYF
TGTGCCAGCAGCCCCGGGCCCGGGGGACTCAACGAGCAGTACTTC
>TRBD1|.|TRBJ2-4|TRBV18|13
CASSPQGQAVQYF
TGTGCCAGCTCACCACAGGGACAGGCCGTTCAGTACTTC
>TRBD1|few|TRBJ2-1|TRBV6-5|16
CASSYSATGASGEQFF
TGTGCCAGCAGTTACTCGGCGACAGGGGCATCGGGCGAGCAGTTCTTC
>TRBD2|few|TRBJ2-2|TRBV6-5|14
CASSYIAGYGELFF
TGTGCCAGCAGTTACATAGCGGGGTACGGGGAGCTGTTTTTT
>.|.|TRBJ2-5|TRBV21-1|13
CASRQGPVEEQYF
TGTGCCAGCAGGCAAGGACCAGTGGAGGAGCAGTACTTC
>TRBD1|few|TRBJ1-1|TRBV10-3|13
CAIRTGGNTEAFF
TGTGCCATCAGGACAGGGGGAAACACTGAAGCTTTCTTT
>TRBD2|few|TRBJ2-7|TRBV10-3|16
CAISGVAGDYSDEQYF
TGTGCCATCAGTGGGGTAGCGGGAGACTATAGCGACGAGCAGTACTTC
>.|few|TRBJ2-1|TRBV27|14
CASGGRSSYNEQFF
TGTGCCAGCGGAGGCCGGAGCTCCTACAATGAGCAGTTCTTC
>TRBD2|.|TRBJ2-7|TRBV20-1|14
CSARRTSGTYEQYF
TGCAGTGCTAGGCGGACTAGCGGAACCTACGAGCAGTACTTC
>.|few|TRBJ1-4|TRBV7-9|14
CASSLGTENEKLFF
TGTGCCAGCAGCTTAGGGACGGAGAATGAAAAACTGTTTTTT
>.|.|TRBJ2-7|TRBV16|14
CASSQWLGEDEQYF
TGTGCCAGCAGCCAATGGCTAGGGGAGGACGAGCAGTACTTC
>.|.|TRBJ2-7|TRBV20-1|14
CSARSQGRGWEQYF
TGCAGTGCTAGAAGTCAGGGAAGAGGATGGGAGCAGTACTTC
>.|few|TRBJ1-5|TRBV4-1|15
CASSKNQGSNQPQHF
TGCGCCAGCAGCAAAAATCAGGGAAGCAATCAGCCCCAGCATTTT
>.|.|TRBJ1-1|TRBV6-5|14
CASSYSTANTEAFF
TGTGCCAGCAGTTACTCGACAGCGAACACTGAAGCTTTCTTT
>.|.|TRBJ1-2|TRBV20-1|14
CSARDYTGNYGYTF
TGCAGTGCTAGAGATTACACGGGCAACTATGGCTACACCTTC
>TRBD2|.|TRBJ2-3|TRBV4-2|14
CASSQGTGGDTQYF
TGTGCCAGCAGCCAGGGGACGGGAGGAGATACGCAGTATTTT
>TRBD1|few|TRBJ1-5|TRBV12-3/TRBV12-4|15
CASSLQGAGNQPQHF
TGTGCCAGCAGTTTACAGGGGGCGGGCAATCAGCCCCAGCATTTT
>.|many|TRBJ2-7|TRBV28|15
CASSLFPASSYEQYF
TGTGCCAGCAGTTTATTTCCGGCGAGCTCCTACGAGCAGTACTTC
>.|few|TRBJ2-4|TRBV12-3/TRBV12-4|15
CASSWSSRAKNIQYF
TGTGCCAGCAGCTGGTCATCTCGAGCCAAAAACATTCAGTACTTC
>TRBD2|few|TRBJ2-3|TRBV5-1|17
CASSLAELAGVTDTQYF
TGCGCCAGCAGCTTGGCCGAACTAGCGGGAGTAACAGATACGCAGTATTTT
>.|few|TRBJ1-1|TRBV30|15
CAWGLTRGSNTEAFF
TGTGCCTGGGGGCTCACCAGGGGCTCCAACACTGAAGCTTTCTTT
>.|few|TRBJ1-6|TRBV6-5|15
CASSYSGRGNSPLHF
TGTGCCAGCAGTTACTCGGGGAGGGGGAATTCACCCCTCCACTTT
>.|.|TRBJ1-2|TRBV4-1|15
CASSQDNRPNYGYTF
TGCGCCAGCAGCCAAGATAACCGCCCTAACTATGGCTACACCTTC
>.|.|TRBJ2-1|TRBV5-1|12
CASSPTSSEQFF
TGCGCCAGCAGCCCAACTAGCAGTGAGCAGTTCTTC